This T cell receptor (beta chain) was sequenced during a study of a mutant IDH1 vaccine in newly diagnosed glioma. Study at large: There were about 60% males and approximately 38% females among treated patients, whose mean age was about 40 years.

Assay: immunoSEQ multiplex PCR; the TCRdb copy retains only in-frame clones and omits some. The repertoire holds around 50,000 clones, with around 86% as singletons. Comments on this clone: Antigen: not known.

Stated time point: baseline, week 1 (first vaccination visit). Treatment of the sample: pre-vaccination baseline after standard-of-care therapy. New astrocytomas of WHO grade 3 or 4 that were IDH1-mutant and ATRX-lost were found in the donors. Notes on the study in general: It seemed that pseudoprogression was not linked to changes in the top peripheral T cell clonotypes. Vaccine-induced responses were seen in under 95% of patients, spanning several MHC alleles.

The ends lost 4 bases at V and 6 bases at J; junction bases unmatched: 8. Germline-derived CDR1 and CDR2 are ENHRY and SYGVKD. This CDR3 has 15 residues. The clonotype originates from a man aged 35 to 55 with glioma. The source material was PBMCs, sampled from a glioma patient treated with radiotherapy, temozolomide or both. This chain connects TRBV10-3 to TRBJ2-4, with 8 bases identical to TRBD1. CDR3 nucleotide sequence: TGTGCCATCAGTGGGGCCACAGGGGGGTTAAACATTCAGTACTTC. This gives the protein CAISGATGGLNIQYF.